The 22 T cell receptor beta chains below all came from one sample that was sequenced in a study of T-cell reconstitution after alpha-beta-depleted transplantation in children. Construction of the TCRbeta library involved unique molecular identifiers. MiXCR, applied by TCRdb to the PCR reads, yields one record per CDR3 protein. The table includes about 610,000 distinct CDR3 sequences, 8% to 11% detected once. Material: PBMCs from the stem cell graft donor, obtained from the stem cell graft. Source of these receptors: a human donor who donated a stem cell graft to a child with acute myeloid leukemia.

This clonotype was recorded many times. The CDR3 nucleotides read TGCAGCGTTTTTCCCGACAGGGGTATTTACGAGCAGTACTTC. Protein product: CSVFPDRGIYEQYF. The chain recombines TRBV29-1 with TRBJ2-7; TRBD1 agrees at 8 bases. Trimming took 5 bases from V and 4 from J; bases not matched to a gene: 10. Per the germline V gene, CDR1 is SQVTM and CDR2 is ANQGSEA. The CDR3 contains 14 residues.

This clonotype was counted many times. The rearrangement links TRBV20-1 to TRBJ2-7, with D unresolved. Between the trimmed V and J ends, which lost 0 bases and 10 bases, there was a span of 10 bases. Germline V CDR1 and CDR2: DFQATT, SNEGSKA (reference sequence). The CDR3 is 11 residues long. CDR3 DNA: TGCAGTGCTAGAGATGTCCAGGTCCAGTACTTC. Amino acids: CSARDVQVQYF.

This clonotype appeared a few times. This chain links TRBV6-1 with TRBJ2-7; 7 bases map to TRBD1. J gave up 0 bases and V 6 bases, and 8 bases lay outside the gene matches. CDR3 length: 15 residues. Germline V gene data show CDR1 as MNHNS and CDR2 as SASEGT. The CDR3 protein is CASRRGTASSYEQYF. The CDR3 DNA reads as TGTGCCAGCAGGCGTGGGACAGCGAGCTCCTACGAGCAGTACTTC.

This sequence joins TRBV20-1 and TRBJ2-5, with 9 bases aligning to TRBD2. Losses at the gene ends were 7 bases for V and 3 bases for J; bases not matched to a gene: 3. Germline V CDR1 and CDR2: DFQATT, SNEGSKA (reference sequence). This CDR3 is built from 12 residues. The CDR3 region has the DNA TGCAGTGAAGCGGGAGGAAAAGAGACCCAGTACTTC. Translated, it gives CSEAGGKETQYF.

This chain connects TRBV29-1 to TRBJ2-3, with unresolved D. Deletions cut 4 bases from V and 4 bases from J, with 18 bases between. Germline loops: CDR1 SQVTM, CDR2 ANQGSEA. This CDR3 contains 15 residues. CDR3 loop: CSVALLAAGPDTQYF. CDR3 in DNA: TGCAGCGTTGCCCTCCTGGCCGCCGGGCCAGATACGCAGTATTTT.

Comment on this clonotype: A much larger clone differs from this one at a single base, so this may be a read error. CDR3 nucleotide sequence: TGTGCCAGCAGTTCGACAGGGAGCTACCAAGAGACCCAGTACTTC. This gives the protein CASSSTGSYQETQYF. The V call is TRBV27, the J call TRBJ2-5; 7 bases fit TRBD1. Per the germline V gene, CDR1 is MNHEY and CDR2 is SMNVEV (reference sequence). This CDR3 is 15 amino acids long. V shed 4 bases, J shed 0 bases, and the junction held 5 bases outside the gene matches.

Only a few counts were recorded for this clonotype. The rearrangement links TRBV6-5 to TRBJ1-3, with 8 bases that match TRBD1. Germline V gene lookup returns CDR1 MNHEY and CDR2 SVGAGI. The CDR3 is 15 amino acids. J was trimmed by 7 bases and V by 5 bases; bases with no gene match: 10. CDR3 in amino acids: CASSPWTGKGNTIYF. The DNA for the CDR3 is TGTGCCAGCAGTCCATGGACAGGGAAGGGGAACACCATATATTTT.

This clonotype has a handful of counts. The rearrangement uses TRBV10-3 and TRBJ2-3; unclear D gene. The CDR3 loop spans 11 amino acids. The V and J ends lost 3 bases and 6 bases respectively, with 4 bases between them. Germline-derived CDR1 and CDR2 are ENHRY and SYGVKD. As DNA, the CDR3 is TGTGCCATCAGTGATTCGGATACGCAGTATTTT. Translating gives CAISDSDTQYF.

This clonotype was counted between two and nine times. The chain combines TRBV7-9 with TRBJ2-2; D might be TRBD2 (6 bases). V lost 3 bases to trimming and J lost 1 base, with 15 bases between them. CDR1 is SEHNR, CDR2 FQNEAQ, per germline (reference sequence). This CDR3 spans 17 amino acids. This CDR3 is CASSFWRLGGNTGELFF. CDR3 nucleotide sequence: TGTGCCAGCAGCTTCTGGCGGCTGGGGGGGAACACCGGGGAGCTGTTTTTT.

This clonotype was seen a few times. The gene calls are TRBV5-8 and TRBJ2-3; TRBD1 might be the D (5 bases). The V end was cut by 0 bases, the J end by 0 bases, with 17 bases between. There are 18 residues in the CDR3. Germline V gives CDR1 SGHTS, CDR2 YDEGEE. The chain's CDR3 is CASSLEAGHGASTDTQYF. The CDR3 bases are TGTGCCAGCAGCTTGGAGGCAGGACATGGTGCTAGCACAGATACGCAGTATTTT.

The table lists this clonotype with a few counts. This chain connects TRBV7-3 to TRBJ2-3, with D possibly TRBD2 on 6 matching bases. Per germline, CDR1 SGHTA and CDR2 FQGTGA. V was pared by 3 bases and J by 2 bases, with 9 bases between. This CDR3 is 14 amino acids long. CDR3 residues: CASSFGTPTDTQYF. The CDR3 bases are TGTGCCAGCAGCTTCGGGACTCCCACAGATACGCAGTATTTT.

In this sample, this clonotype turned up many times. V usage is TRBV18 and J usage is TRBJ2-1, with 8 nucleotides matching TRBD2. The CDR3 runs to 15 residues. CDR1 KGHSH and CDR2 LQKENI come from the germline V gene. The V and J ends lost 6 bases and 5 bases, in that order; junction bases with no gene match: 9. Here the CDR3 DNA reads TGTGCCAGCTCCCTCGGGGCGGGAGGTCACAATGAGCAGTTCTTC. This gives the protein CASSLGAGGHNEQFF.

The CDR3 DNA reads as TGTGCCAGCAGCCAAGAAAGTTCGAGGGACTATGGCTACACCTTC. This codes for CASSQESSRDYGYTF. The gene calls are TRBV4-2 and TRBJ1-2; no firm D call. Deletions cut 0 bases from V and 3 bases from J, with 11 bases between. The germline V gene has CDR1 LGHNA and CDR2 YNFKEQ. This CDR3 is 15 amino acids long.

The sample holds a few counts of this clonotype. The rearrangement uses TRBV2 and TRBJ2-3, with D perhaps matching TRBD2 (5 bases). V dropped 8 bases and J dropped 0 bases, with 18 bases sitting between them. The CDR3 is made up of 16 amino acids. The germline CDR1 and CDR2 sequences are SNHLY and FYNNEI. Written as DNA, the CDR3 is TGTGCCAGCGATTTGTTGACTACTTCTAGCACAGATACGCAGTATTTT. It is translated as CASDLLTTSSTDTQYF.

This clonotype was seen at least ten times. The CDR3 reads CASSFRPPSGRELETQYF. CDR3 in DNA: TGTGCCAGCAGCTTTCGGCCTCCCTCAGGGCGGGAGTTGGAGACCCAGTACTTC. V and J are TRBV11-2 and TRBJ2-5, with 7 bases identical to TRBD2. CDR3 length: 18 residues. Trimming took 3 bases from V and 5 from J; bases not matched to a gene: 18. The germline V gene has CDR1 SGHAT and CDR2 FQNNGV.

V is TRBV18 and J is TRBJ2-1; 11 bases agree with TRBD2. Germline V lookup: CDR1 KGHSH, CDR2 LQKENI. The trim removed 5 bases at V and 0 bases at J, leaving 9 bases unmatched. CDR3 size: 18 residues. The CDR3: CASSSTTSGGYSYNEQFF. In DNA form, the CDR3 reads TGTGCCAGCTCATCCACTACTAGCGGGGGATACTCCTACAATGAGCAGTTCTTC.

This clonotype came up many times. The chain combines TRBV7-2 with TRBJ2-5; a weak D match, TRBD2 (6 bases). V gave up 4 bases and J gave up 0 bases, with 12 bases separating them. Germline values: CDR1 SGHTA, CDR2 FQGNSA. The CDR3 runs to 15 residues. The CDR3 is CASSSGLPYQETQYF. The CDR3 nucleotides are TGTGCCAGCAGCTCTGGACTACCGTACCAAGAGACCCAGTACTTC.

The chain uses TRBV6-2 or TRBV6-3 and TRBJ2-7; D ambiguous. The V gene lost 7 bases and the J gene lost 0 bases, with 13 bases spanning the gap. The CDR3 runs 14 residues. Germline values: CDR1 MNHEY, CDR2 SVGEGT. CDR3 in DNA: TGTGCCAGCACCCGAGGACGGAGCTCCTACGAGCAGTACTTC. Protein: CASTRGRSSYEQYF.

The chain employs TRBV12-3 or TRBV12-4 and TRBJ1-2; 10 bases agree with TRBD1. The CDR3 runs to 14 residues. Trimming at V came to 6 bases and at J to 8 bases, leaving 9 bases not matched to a gene. The CDR3 region is CASSTGTGAYGYTF. Here the CDR3 DNA reads TGTGCCAGCAGCACTGGGACAGGGGCTTACGGCTACACCTTC.

This clonotype was recorded many times. V and J are TRBV29-1 and TRBJ2-3; D gene uncertain. Trimming cost V 0 bases and J 0 bases, with 13 bases left between them. This CDR3 has 16 residues. CDR1 SQVTM and CDR2 ANQGSEA come from the germline V gene. CDR3 sequence (DNA): TGCAGCGTTGAAGAAGGGTCTTCCACTAGCACAGATACGCAGTATTTT. Protein sequence: CSVEEGSSTSTDTQYF.

This clonotype was observed a handful of times. The V and J genes are TRBV6-1 and TRBJ2-3, with D uncertain. V was shortened by 3 bases and J by 1 base, with 11 bases between the two germline ends. Germline V gene sequence: CDR1 MNHNS, CDR2 SASEGT. This CDR3 spans 15 amino acids. As DNA, the CDR3 is TGTGCCAGCAGTGACGGGTCGGCAGGCACAGATACGCAGTATTTT. This gives the protein CASSDGSAGTDTQYF.

Many counts were recorded for this clonotype. J is TRBJ2-1 and V is TRBV5-5; 10 bases match TRBD2. This CDR3 is built from 17 residues. J gave up 7 bases and V 2 bases, and 12 bases lay outside the gene matches. CDR1 SGHKS and CDR2 YYEKEE come from the germline V gene (reference sequence). CDR3 DNA sequence: TGTGCCAGCAGCTTAAGCGGGAGGGCCGTCGGGCTTAATGAGCAGTTCTTC. It specifies CASSLSGRAVGLNEQFF. The entire variable domain, with the rest obtained from reference TRBV5-5 and TRBJ2-1, is as follows: DAGVTQSPTHLIKTRGQQVTLRCSPISGHKSVSWYQQVLGQGPQFIFQYYEKEERGRGNFPDRFSARQFPNYSSELNVNALLLGDSALYLCASSLSGRAVGLNEQFFGPGTRLTVL.